The 25 T cell receptor beta chains given below trace back to one sample, sequenced in a study of blood T cell repertoires in COVID-19. Repertoires were generated with immunoSEQ multiplex PCR, while TCRdb's copy carries only in-frame clones and drops some. The sample yields roughly 170,000 clones, approximately 85% seen once. Sequencing was performed on peripheral blood. The receptors were sampled from a man between 60 and 75 years old who had recovered from COVID-19.

The V and J genes are TRBV18 and TRBJ1-1; a possible D gene is TRBD1 (6 bases). Trimming removed 2 bases at V and 3 bases at J, with 13 bases between. The CDR3 has 15 residues. Germline CDR1 and CDR2: KGHSH and LQKENI. CDR3 loop: CASSPRAPGDTEAFF. The CDR3 nucleotides are TGTGCCAGCTCACCAAGGGCCCCAGGGGACACTGAAGCTTTCTTT.

The V call is TRBV11-2, the J call TRBJ2-7; D unresolved. The germline V and J ends were trimmed by 4 bases and 3 bases, with 4 bases remaining between them. This CDR3 contains 11 residues. The germline gives CDR1 SGHAT, CDR2 FQNNGV. The DNA of the CDR3 is TGTGCCAGCAGCTCATTCTACGAGCAGTACTTC. Translation gives CASSSFYEQYF. Combining the CDR3 with reference TRBV11-2 and TRBJ2-7 gives the whole variable domain EAGVAQSPRYKIIEKRQSVAFWCNPISGHATLYWYQQILGQGPKLLIQFQNNGVVDDSQLPKDRFSAERLKGVDSTLKIQPAKLEDSAVYLCASSSFYEQYFGPGTRLTVT.

This clone was recorded once. The chain employs TRBV5-1 and TRBJ1-1; weak D call: TRBD1 (5 bases). The length of the CDR3 is 15 residues. The germline CDR1 and CDR2 sequences are SGHRS and YFSETQ. Trimming cost V 0 bases and J 0 bases, with 9 bases left between them. For the CDR3, the DNA is TGCGCCAGCAGCTTGGCCTACAGGATGAACACTGAAGCTTTCTTT. It is translated as CASSLAYRMNTEAFF.

This clone was found once. This chain joins TRBV4-1 and TRBJ2-7; 9 positions match TRBD2. V trimming: 5 bases; J trimming: 6 bases; junction bases outside the gene matches: 8. The CDR3 sequence is 14 residues long. The germline V gene encodes CDR1 MGHRA and CDR2 YSYEKL. CDR3 loop: CASSKGVAGAEQYF. The CDR3 region has the DNA TGCGCCAGCAGCAAAGGGGTAGCGGGGGCCGAGCAGTACTTC.

The chain has TRBV27 and TRBJ1-5; D unclear. Trimming took off 2 bases at V and 3 bases at J, with 17 bases between the two ends. The CDR3 runs 17 residues. Germline V gene sequence: CDR1 MNHEY, CDR2 SMNVEV (reference sequence). CDR3 coding DNA: TGTGCCAGCAGTTTACGGCTCGAAACAGTGTCCAATCAGCCCCAGCATTTT. This translates into CASSLRLETVSNQPQHF.

CDR3 DNA sequence: TGTGCCAGCAGCCCCAGGGTAGCCAATTCACCCCTCCACTTT. This codes for CASSPRVANSPLHF. V is TRBV3-1 (or the pseudogene TRBV3-2) and J is TRBJ1-6; perhaps TRBD1 as D (5 bases). Germline V gene data show CDR1 as LGHDT and CDR2 as YNNKEL (reference sequence). CDR3 size: 14 residues. Trimming removed 4 bases from V and 7 bases from J, with 11 bases in between.

The chain couples TRBV7-2 to TRBJ2-6; D is ambiguous. Trimming took off 2 bases at V and 0 bases at J, with 5 bases between the two ends. CDR1 is SGHTA, CDR2 FQGNSA, per germline. The CDR3 is 15 amino acids. The CDR3 nucleotides are TGTGCCAGCAGCTTACAAGCCTCTGGGGCCAACGTCCTGACTTTC. It is translated as CASSLQASGANVLTF.

This clone appeared a single time. CDR3 loop: CASSPGQGPYNEQFF. CDR3 coding DNA: TGTGCCAGCAGCCCGGGACAGGGGCCCTACAATGAGCAGTTCTTC. The rearrangement links TRBV9 to TRBJ2-1, with 10 nucleotides matching TRBD1. Germline values: CDR1 SGDLS, CDR2 YYNGEE. CDR3 size: 15 residues. V shed 4 bases and J 2 bases; nucleotides not matched to a gene: 3.

V and J are TRBV14 and TRBJ2-5; no definite D call. CDR1 is SGHDN and CDR2 is FVKESK in the germline V gene. V was shortened by 0 bases and J by 5 bases, with 7 bases between the two germline ends. This CDR3 comprises 13 residues. The CDR3 nucleotides are TGTGCCAGCAGCCAAGATCCTGTTGAGACCCAGTACTTC. It specifies CASSQDPVETQYF.

The rearrangement joins TRBV5-4 to TRBJ2-7; 7 bases match TRBD1. V lost 0 bases to trimming and J lost 4 bases; unmatched junction nucleotides: 1. CDR3 length equals 13 residues. Germline values: CDR1 SGHNT, CDR2 YYREEE (reference sequence). The CDR3 sequence is CASSLGGQYEQYF. DNA for the CDR3: TGTGCCAGCAGCTTGGGGGGACAGTACGAGCAGTACTTC.

V and J are TRBV18 and TRBJ2-1; 10 positions match TRBD2. CDR1 KGHSH and CDR2 LQKENI come from the germline V gene. V dropped 0 bases and J dropped 5; count of bases not matched to a gene: 1. This CDR3 comprises 15 residues. DNA for the CDR3: TGTGCCAGCTCACCACCCACTAGCGGGAACAATGAGCAGTTCTTC. Protein product: CASSPPTSGNNEQFF.

The genes are TRBV7-2 and TRBJ2-1; 14 bases agree with TRBD2. V was pared by 4 bases and J by 14 bases, with 13 bases of the junction left unmatched. The CDR3 covers 16 residues. Germline V gene sequence: CDR1 SGHTA, CDR2 FQGNSA. For the CDR3, the DNA is TGTGCCAGCAGCTCCCGACCGACTAGCGGGGGGGCCCGGGAGTTCTTC. It specifies CASSSRPTSGGAREFF.

The chain employs TRBV5-1 and TRBJ1-4, with D maybe TRBD1 (5 bases). CDR3 length: 17 amino acids. Per germline, CDR1 SGHRS and CDR2 YFSETQ. V dropped 0 bases and J dropped 3 bases, with 15 bases sitting between them. The CDR3 region is CASSLEGHRSPNEKLFF. In nucleotides, the CDR3 is TGCGCCAGCAGCTTGGAGGGGCACAGGTCCCCTAATGAAAAACTGTTTTTT.

This chain uses TRBV23-1 with TRBJ1-1; D might be TRBD1 (5 bases). TRBV23-1 is an open reading frame whose function is uncertain. This CDR3 comprises 12 residues. V lost 6 bases and J 3 bases, leaving 8 bases between the germline ends. As DNA, the CDR3 is TGCGCCAGCAGCCGGGGGGACACTGAAGCTTTCTTT. Its translation is CASSRGDTEAFF.

CDR3 sequence reads: CASSFSGQGNYGYTF. CDR3 DNA sequence: TGTGCCAGCAGCTTTTCAGGACAGGGGAACTATGGCTACACCTTC. This chain connects TRBV7-9 to TRBJ1-2, with 9 bases aligning to TRBD1. The CDR3 is 15 amino acids. The V segment lost 3 bases and the J segment 2 bases; nucleotides outside the gene matches: 4. Germline V gene sequence: CDR1 SEHNR, CDR2 FQNEAQ (reference sequence).

The chain links TRBV4-1 to TRBJ1-2; D uncertain. CDR3 length: 14 residues. Trimming took 0 bases from V and 5 from J, leaving 10 bases between them. CDR1 is MGHRA and CDR2 is YSYEKL in the germline V gene. The CDR3 DNA follows: TGCGCCAGCAGCCAAGACGGGTGGCCTTATGGCTACACCTTC. Translating gives CASSQDGWPYGYTF.

This clone was observed a handful of times. The chain uses TRBV7-8 and TRBJ2-6, with D possibly TRBD1 on 5 matching bases. In germline, CDR1 is SGHVS, CDR2 FQNEAQ. Trimming took 3 bases from V and 0 from J, leaving 9 bases between them. The CDR3 sequence is 16 residues long. The CDR3 region is CASSFQGRSGANVLTF. CDR3 bases: TGTGCCAGCAGCTTTCAGGGCCGCTCTGGGGCCAACGTCCTGACTTTC.

The V gene is TRBV7-3, the J gene TRBJ2-2; D uncertain. In germline, CDR1 is SGHTA, CDR2 FQGTGA. This CDR3 is built from 15 residues. Trimming cost V 3 bases and J 1 base, with 9 bases left between them. CDR3 coding DNA: TGTGCCAGCAGCTTTATTGTCGGGAACACCGGGGAGCTGTTTTTT. Translation: CASSFIVGNTGELFF.

The chain has TRBV7-9 and TRBJ1-1; TRBD1 is a possible D gene (5 bases). V lost 0 bases, J lost 1 base, and 12 bases lay in between. The length of the CDR3 is 16 residues. Germline loops: CDR1 SEHNR, CDR2 FQNEAQ (reference sequence). DNA of the CDR3: TGTGCCAGCAGCTTAGCAGCCGGGGGTAAGAACACTGAAGCTTTCTTT. Protein: CASSLAAGGKNTEAFF.

The chain has TRBV4-2 and TRBJ2-2, with TRBD2 matching over 8 bases. Germline-derived CDR1 and CDR2 are LGHNA and YNFKEQ. Unmatched junction bases numbered 0, after V lost 3 bases and J lost 0 bases. The CDR3 spans 15 residues. CDR3 sequence: CASSQRGANTGELFF. In nucleotides, the CDR3 is TGTGCCAGCAGCCAGCGGGGGGCGAACACCGGGGAGCTGTTTTTT.

The chain joins TRBV6-2 or TRBV6-3 to TRBJ2-2; 8 positions agree with TRBD1. Germline V gene lookup returns CDR1 MNHEY and CDR2 SVGEGT. The CDR3 is 15 amino acids. V lost 6 bases, J lost 6 bases, and 9 bases stayed unmatched. The CDR3 DNA reads as TGTGCCAGCAGCATCCTGACAGGGGAAGCCGGGGAGCTGTTTTTT. Protein: CASSILTGEAGELFF.

The genes are TRBV9 and TRBJ2-1; TRBD1 is a possible D gene (5 bases). The V end was cut by 2 bases, the J end by 12 bases, with 15 bases between. The CDR3 is 13 amino acids. From germline, CDR1 is SGDLS and CDR2 YYNGEE. The CDR3 nucleotides are TGTGCCAGCAGCGTTATAGCAGGGTCGTCGCAGTTCTTC. Protein: CASSVIAGSSQFF.

The V call is TRBV6-5, the J call TRBJ1-1, with 7 bases aligning to TRBD1. The CDR3 is 14 amino acids. The ends lost 5 bases at V and 6 bases at J; junction bases unmatched: 9. CDR1 is MNHEY and CDR2 is SVGAGI in the germline V gene. CDR3 in amino acids: CASSTGDRVPEAFF. Here the CDR3 DNA reads TGTGCCAGCAGTACAGGAGACAGGGTACCTGAAGCTTTCTTT.

The chain links TRBV12-3 or TRBV12-4 to TRBJ1-1; TRBD1 matches 7 bases. V dropped 10 bases and J dropped 4; count of bases not matched to a gene: 9. The CDR3 sequence is 13 residues long. The DNA of the CDR3 is TGTGCCACCAGGGGGGGGTGGGTCACTGAAGCTTTCTTT. It is translated as CATRGGWVTEAFF.

The chain is built from TRBV6-2 or TRBV6-3 and TRBJ1-2, with a tentative D call TRBD1 (5 bases). The CDR3 sequence is 14 residues long. CDR1 is MNHEY, CDR2 SVGEGT, per germline. Trimming removed 0 bases at V and 7 bases at J, with 12 bases between. The CDR3 loop reads CASSYSSQGFGYTF. DNA of the CDR3: TGTGCCAGCAGTTACTCGTCCCAGGGTTTTGGCTACACCTTC.